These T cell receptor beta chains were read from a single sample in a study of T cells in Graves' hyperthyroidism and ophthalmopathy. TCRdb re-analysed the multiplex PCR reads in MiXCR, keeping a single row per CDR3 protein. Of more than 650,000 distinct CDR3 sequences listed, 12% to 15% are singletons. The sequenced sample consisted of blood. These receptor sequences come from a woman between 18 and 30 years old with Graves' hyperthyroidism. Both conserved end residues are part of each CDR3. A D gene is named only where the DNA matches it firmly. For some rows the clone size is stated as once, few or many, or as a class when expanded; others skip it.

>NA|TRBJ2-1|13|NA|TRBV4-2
CASSQVRGKEQFF
TGTGCCAGCAGCCAAGTGAGGGGGAAAGAGCAGTTCTTC
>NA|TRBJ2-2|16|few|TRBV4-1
CASSQDPEGNTGELFF
TGCGCCAGCAGCCAAGACCCGGAAGGGAACACCGGGGAGCTGTTTTTT
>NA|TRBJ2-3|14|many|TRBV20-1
CSARDLRGTDTQYF
TGCAGTGCTAGAGATTTGCGCGGCACAGATACGCAGTATTTT
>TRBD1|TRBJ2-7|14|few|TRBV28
CATEPGQGWGEQYF
TGTGCCACCGAACCGGGACAGGGATGGGGCGAGCAGTACTTC
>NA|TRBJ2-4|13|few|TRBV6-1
CASSHDPGNIQYF
TGTGCCAGCAGTCACGATCCGGGGAACATTCAGTACTTC
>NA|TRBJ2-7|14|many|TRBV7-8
CASSTDRDIYEQYF
TGTGCCAGCAGCACAGATCGGGACATCTACGAGCAGTACTTC
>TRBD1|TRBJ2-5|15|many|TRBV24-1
CATSDFGTGRETQYF
TGTGCCACCAGTGATTTCGGGACAGGGCGGGAGACCCAGTACTTC
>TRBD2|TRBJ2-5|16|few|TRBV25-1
CASSEWDSGDQETQYF
TGTGCCAGCAGCGAATGGGATAGCGGGGACCAAGAGACCCAGTACTTC
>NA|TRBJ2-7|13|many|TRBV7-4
CASSLGPLPKQYF
TGTGCCAGCAGCTTGGGACCGCTACCGAAGCAGTACTTC
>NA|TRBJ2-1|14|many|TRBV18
CASSPPSSLNEQFF
TGTGCCAGCTCACCACCGAGCAGCCTCAATGAGCAGTTCTTC
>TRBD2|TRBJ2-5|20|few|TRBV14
CASSQENWAELAGTQETQYF
TGTGCCAGCAGCCAAGAGAACTGGGCGGAACTAGCGGGTACCCAAGAGACCCAGTACTTC
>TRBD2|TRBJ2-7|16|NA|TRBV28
CASSFYFAGGPSEQYF
TGTGCCAGCAGTTTTTACTTTGCGGGAGGGCCTTCCGAGCAGTACTTC
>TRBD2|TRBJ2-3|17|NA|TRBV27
CASGSYRSGRSTDTQYF
TGTGCCAGCGGATCGTACCGTAGCGGGAGGAGCACAGATACGCAGTATTTT
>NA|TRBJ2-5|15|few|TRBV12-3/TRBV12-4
CASSPTDPGQETQYF
TGTGCCAGCAGTCCTACTGACCCCGGCCAAGAGACCCAGTACTTC
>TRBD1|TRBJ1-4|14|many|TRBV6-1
CASSGDRGRVKLFF
TGTGCCAGCAGTGGGGACAGGGGGCGCGTAAAACTGTTTTTT
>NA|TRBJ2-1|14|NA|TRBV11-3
CASSWGRGNNEQFF
TGTGCCAGCAGCTGGGGTCGGGGAAACAATGAGCAGTTCTTC
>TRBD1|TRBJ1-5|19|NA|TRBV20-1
CSARVGDRGRAEGNQPQHF
TGCAGTGCTAGAGTCGGGGACAGGGGGCGGGCTGAAGGGAATCAGCCCCAGCATTTT
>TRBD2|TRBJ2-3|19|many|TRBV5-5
CASSSRSLTSGAPGDTQYF
TGTGCCAGCAGCTCCCGATCTCTGACTAGCGGGGCGCCCGGAGATACGCAGTATTTT
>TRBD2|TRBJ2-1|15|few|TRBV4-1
CASSPGLALANEQFF
TGCGCCAGCAGCCCGGGACTAGCGTTAGCCAATGAGCAGTTCTTC
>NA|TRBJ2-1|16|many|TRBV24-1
CATSPPTSRSYNEQFF
TGTGCCACCAGCCCCCCGACCTCCAGGAGCTACAATGAGCAGTTCTTC
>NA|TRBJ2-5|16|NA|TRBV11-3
CTSSLTAGSYQETQYF
TGTACCAGCAGCTTAACGGCGGGATCGTACCAAGAGACCCAGTACTTC
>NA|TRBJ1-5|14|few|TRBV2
CASSVGVFNQPQHF
TGTGCCAGCAGCGTGGGGGTTTTCAATCAGCCCCAGCATTTT
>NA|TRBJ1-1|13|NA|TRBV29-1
CSVGNRALGRAFF
TGCAGCGTTGGCAACAGGGCTTTGGGCCGAGCTTTCTTT
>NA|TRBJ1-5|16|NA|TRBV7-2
CASSPQVLDSNQPQHF
TGTGCCAGCAGCCCACAGGTTTTAGATAGCAATCAGCCCCAGCATTTT
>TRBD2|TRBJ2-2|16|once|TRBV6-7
CASRGVAGLATGELFF
TGTGCCAGCAGGGGAGTAGCGGGTCTGGCGACCGGGGAGCTGTTTTTT
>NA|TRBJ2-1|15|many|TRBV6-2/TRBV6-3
CASSYSITPIGEQFF
TGTGCCAGCAGTTACTCGATCACCCCGATTGGAGAGCAGTTCTTC
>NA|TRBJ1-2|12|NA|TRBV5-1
CASSHGDYGYTF
TGCGCCAGCAGCCACGGGGACTATGGCTACACCTTC
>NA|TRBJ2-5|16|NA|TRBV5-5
CASSGLGGAGQETQYF
TGTGCCAGCAGCGGTTTGGGGGGGGCAGGTCAAGAGACCCAGTACTTC
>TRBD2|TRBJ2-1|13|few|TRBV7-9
CVTRRGGDDEQFF
TGTGTCACCCGACGTGGGGGGGACGATGAGCAGTTCTTC
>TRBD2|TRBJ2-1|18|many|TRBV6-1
CASTEPGLAGGRANEQFF
TGTGCCAGCACCGAACCCGGACTAGCGGGAGGTAGGGCCAATGAGCAGTTCTTC
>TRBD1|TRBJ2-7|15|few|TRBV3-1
CASSQKGQGVGEQYF
TGTGCCAGCAGCCAAAAAGGACAGGGGGTGGGTGAGCAGTACTTC
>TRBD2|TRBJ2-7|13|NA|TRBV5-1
CASKAGAVYEQYF
TGCGCCAGCAAAGCGGGGGCTGTTTACGAGCAGTACTTC
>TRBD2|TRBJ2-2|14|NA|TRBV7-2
CASGGEGWTGELFF
TGTGCCAGCGGAGGGGAGGGCTGGACCGGGGAGCTGTTTTTT